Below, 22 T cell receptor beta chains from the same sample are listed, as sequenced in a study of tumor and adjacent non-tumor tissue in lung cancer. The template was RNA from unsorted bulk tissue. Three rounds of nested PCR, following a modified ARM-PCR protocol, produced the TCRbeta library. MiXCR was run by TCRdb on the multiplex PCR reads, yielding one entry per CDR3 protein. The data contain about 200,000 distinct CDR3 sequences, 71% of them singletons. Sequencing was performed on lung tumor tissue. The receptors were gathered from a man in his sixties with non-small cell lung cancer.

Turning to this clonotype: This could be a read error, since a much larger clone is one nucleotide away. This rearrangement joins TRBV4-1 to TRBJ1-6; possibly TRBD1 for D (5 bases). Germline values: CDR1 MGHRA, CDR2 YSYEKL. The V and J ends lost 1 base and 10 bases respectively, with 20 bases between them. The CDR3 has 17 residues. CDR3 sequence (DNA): TGCGCCAGCAGCCAAGCTGGTGGCCGGGCCAGGGTCTCACCCCTCCACTTT. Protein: CASSQAGGRARVSPLHF.

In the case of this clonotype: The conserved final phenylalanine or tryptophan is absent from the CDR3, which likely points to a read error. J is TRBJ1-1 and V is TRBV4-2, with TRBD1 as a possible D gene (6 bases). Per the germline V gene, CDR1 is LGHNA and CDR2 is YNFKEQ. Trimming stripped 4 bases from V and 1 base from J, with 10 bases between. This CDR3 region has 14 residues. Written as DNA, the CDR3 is TGTGCCAGCAGCCCGGGACACCAGAACACTGAAGCTTTCTTA. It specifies CASSPGHQNTEAFL.

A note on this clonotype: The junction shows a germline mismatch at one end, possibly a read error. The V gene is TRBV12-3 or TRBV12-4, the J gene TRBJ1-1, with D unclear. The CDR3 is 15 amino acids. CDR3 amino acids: CAISFPGILNTEAFF. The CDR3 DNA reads TGTGCCATCAGTTTCCCAGGTATACTGAACACTGAAGCTTTCTTT.

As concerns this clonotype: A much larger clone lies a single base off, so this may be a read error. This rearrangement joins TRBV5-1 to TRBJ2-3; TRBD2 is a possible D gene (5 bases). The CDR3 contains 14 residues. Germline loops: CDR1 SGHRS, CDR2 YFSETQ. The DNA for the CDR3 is TGCGCCAGCAGCTTGGATTCTAGCACAGATATGCAGTATTTT. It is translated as CASSLDSSTDMQYF.

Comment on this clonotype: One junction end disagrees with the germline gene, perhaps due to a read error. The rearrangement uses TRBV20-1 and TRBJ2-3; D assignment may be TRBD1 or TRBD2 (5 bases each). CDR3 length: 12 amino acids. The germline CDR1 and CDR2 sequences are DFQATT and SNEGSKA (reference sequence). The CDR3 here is CSAWDPPDTHYF. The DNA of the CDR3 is TGCAGTGCGTGGGACCCTCCGGATACGCACTATTTT.

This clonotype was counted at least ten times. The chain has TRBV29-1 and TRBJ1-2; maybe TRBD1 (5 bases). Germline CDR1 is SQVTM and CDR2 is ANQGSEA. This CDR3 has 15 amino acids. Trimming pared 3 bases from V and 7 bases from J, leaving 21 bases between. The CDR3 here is CSVDSRTSPWAGYTF. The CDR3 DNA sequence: TGCAGCGTTGATTCCCGGACAAGTCCCTGGGCTGGCTACACCTTC.

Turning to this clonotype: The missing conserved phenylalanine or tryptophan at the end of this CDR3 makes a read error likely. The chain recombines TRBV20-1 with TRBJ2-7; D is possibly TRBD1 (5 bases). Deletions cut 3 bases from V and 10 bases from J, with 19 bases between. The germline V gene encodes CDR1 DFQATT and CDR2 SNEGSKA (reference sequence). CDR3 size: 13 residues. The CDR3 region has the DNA TGCAGTGCTAGGGCGGACAAGACTGCTGAACAGTACTAC. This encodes CSARADKTAEQYY.

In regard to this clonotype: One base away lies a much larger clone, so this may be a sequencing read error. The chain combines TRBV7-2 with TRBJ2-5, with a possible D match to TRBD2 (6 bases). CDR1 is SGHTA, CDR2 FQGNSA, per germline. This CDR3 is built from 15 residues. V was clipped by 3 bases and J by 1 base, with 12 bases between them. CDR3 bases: TGTGCCAGCAGCTTTCTATCGGGAGCCCAAGAGACCCAGTACTTC. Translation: CASSFLSGAQETQYF. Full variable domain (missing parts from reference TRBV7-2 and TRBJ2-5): GAGVSQSPSNKVTEKGKDVELRCDPISGHTALYWYRQSLGQGLEFLIYFQGNSAPDKSGLPSDRFSAERTGGSVSTLTIQRTQQEDSAVYLCASSFLSGAQETQYFGPGTRLLVL.

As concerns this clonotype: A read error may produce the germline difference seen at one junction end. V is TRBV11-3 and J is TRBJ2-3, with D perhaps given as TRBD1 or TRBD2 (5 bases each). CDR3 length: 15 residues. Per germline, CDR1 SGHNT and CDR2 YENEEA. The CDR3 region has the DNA TGTGCCAGCAGTTACAGGACATCCATGGGAGATAGGCAGTATTTT. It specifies CASSYRTSMGDRQYF. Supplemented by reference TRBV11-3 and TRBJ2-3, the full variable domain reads EAGVVQSPRYKIIEKKQPVAFWCNPISGHNTLYWYLQNLGQGPELLIRYENEEAVDDSQLPKDRFSAERLKGVDSTLKIQPAELGDSAVYLCASSYRTSMGDRQYFGPGTRLTVL.

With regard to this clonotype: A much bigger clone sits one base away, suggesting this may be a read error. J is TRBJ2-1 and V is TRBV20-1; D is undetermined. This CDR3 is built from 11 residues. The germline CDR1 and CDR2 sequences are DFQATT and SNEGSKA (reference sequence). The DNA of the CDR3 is TGCACTGCTAGAGGTGGCCTCGAGCAGTTCTTC. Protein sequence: CTARGGLEQFF.

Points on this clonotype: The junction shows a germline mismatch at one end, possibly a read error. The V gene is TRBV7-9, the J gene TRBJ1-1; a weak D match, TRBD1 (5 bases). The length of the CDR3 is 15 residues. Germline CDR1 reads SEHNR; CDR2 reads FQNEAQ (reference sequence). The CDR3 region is CASSPEGSLRTEAFF. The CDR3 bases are TGTGCCAGCAGCCCCGAGGGGAGTTTACGCACTGAGGCTTTCTTT.

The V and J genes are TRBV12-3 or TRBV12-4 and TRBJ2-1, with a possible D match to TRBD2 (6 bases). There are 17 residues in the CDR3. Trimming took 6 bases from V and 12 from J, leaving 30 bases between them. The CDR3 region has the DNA TGTGCCAGCAGCCGACCGGGACTTCCCGAAAATATGGGTGTGCAGTTCTTC. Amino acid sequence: CASSRPGLPENMGVQFF.

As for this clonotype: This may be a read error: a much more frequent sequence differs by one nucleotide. The CDR3 DNA follows: TGCAGCGTTGATGAGGGGAACTATGGCTACACCTTC. Protein: CSVDEGNYGYTF. This rearrangement joins TRBV29-1 to TRBJ1-2; tentative D call: TRBD1 (5 bases). Deletions cut 3 bases from V and 2 bases from J, with 7 bases between. This CDR3 region has 12 residues. Germline CDR1 SQVTM, CDR2 ANQGSEA.

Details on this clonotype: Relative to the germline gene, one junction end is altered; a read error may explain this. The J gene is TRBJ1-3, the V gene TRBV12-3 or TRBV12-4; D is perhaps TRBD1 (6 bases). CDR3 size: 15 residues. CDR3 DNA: TGTGCCAACAGTTTACAGGGATGGCCTCGAAACACCATATATTTT. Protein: CANSLQGWPRNTIYF.

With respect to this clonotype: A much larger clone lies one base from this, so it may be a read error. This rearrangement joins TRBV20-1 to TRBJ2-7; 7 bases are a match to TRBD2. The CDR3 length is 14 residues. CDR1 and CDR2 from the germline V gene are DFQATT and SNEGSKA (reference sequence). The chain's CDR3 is CTARPGLQSYEQYF. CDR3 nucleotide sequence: TGCACTGCTAGGCCGGGACTACAATCCTACGAGCAGTACTTC.

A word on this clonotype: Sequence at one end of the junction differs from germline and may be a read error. The CDR3 DNA reads TGTGGCAGCAGCCGTGGGACTAGCGGGAAAAACATTCAGTACTTC. It specifies CGSSRGTSGKNIQYF. This sequence joins TRBV5-6 and TRBJ2-4; 12 bases are a match to TRBD2. CDR3 length equals 15 residues. CDR1 is SGHDT, CDR2 YYEEEE, per germline.

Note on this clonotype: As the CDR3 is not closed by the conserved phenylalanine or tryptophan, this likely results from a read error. This CDR3 reads CASSGGTSGSGYNEQFS. The CDR3 coding sequence is TGCGCCAGCAGTGGGGGGACTAGCGGGAGCGGGTACAATGAGCAGTTCTCC. The rearrangement links TRBV10-2 to TRBJ2-1; 14 positions agree with TRBD2. The germline gives CDR1 WSHSY, CDR2 SAAADI. The V gene end was trimmed by 4 bases and the J gene end by 4 bases; junction bases not matched to a gene: 6. This CDR3 region has 17 residues.

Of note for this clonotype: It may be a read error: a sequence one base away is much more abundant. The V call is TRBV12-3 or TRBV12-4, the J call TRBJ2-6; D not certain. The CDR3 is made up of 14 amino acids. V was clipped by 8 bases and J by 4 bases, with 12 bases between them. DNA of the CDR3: TGTGCCAGCGCCAAACTCATGGGGGCCAACGTCCTGACTTTC. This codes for CASAKLMGANVLTF.

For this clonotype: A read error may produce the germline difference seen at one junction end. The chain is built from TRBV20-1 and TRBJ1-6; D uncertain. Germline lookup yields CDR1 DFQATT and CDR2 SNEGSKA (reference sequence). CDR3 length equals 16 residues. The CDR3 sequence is CNAREEKGSRNSPLHF. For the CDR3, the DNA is TGCAATGCTAGAGAAGAGAAGGGCAGCAGGAATTCACCCCTCCACTTT.

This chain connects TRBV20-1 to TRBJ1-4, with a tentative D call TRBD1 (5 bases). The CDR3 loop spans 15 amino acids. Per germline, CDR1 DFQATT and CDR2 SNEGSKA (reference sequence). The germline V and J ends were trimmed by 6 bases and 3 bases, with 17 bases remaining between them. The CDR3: CSAQDTGQSNEKLFF. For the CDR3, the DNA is TGCAGTGCCCAGGACACGGGGCAATCTAATGAAAAACTGTTTTTT.

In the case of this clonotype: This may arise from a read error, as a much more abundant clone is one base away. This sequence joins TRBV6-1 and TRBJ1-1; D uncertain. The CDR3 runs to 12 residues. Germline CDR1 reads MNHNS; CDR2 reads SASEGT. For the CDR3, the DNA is TGTGGCAGCAAGAAGGGAAACACTGAAGCTTTCTTT. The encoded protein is CGSKKGNTEAFF.

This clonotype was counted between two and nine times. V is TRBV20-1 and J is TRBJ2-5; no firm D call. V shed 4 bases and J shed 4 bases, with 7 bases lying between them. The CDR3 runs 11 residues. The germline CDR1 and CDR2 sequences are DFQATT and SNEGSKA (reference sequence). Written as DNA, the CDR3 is TGCAGTGCTATGTCCCGAGAGACCCAGTACTTC. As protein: CSAMSRETQYF.